This T cell receptor (beta chain) was sequenced for a study of blood T cell repertoires in COVID-19. Overall study context: Samples taken during acute and convalescent COVID-19 were collected in the United States, Italy and Spain. Sources were T cells, B-cell-depleted T cells, or PBMCs; the material itself was cDNA or gDNA.

Germline V gives CDR1 MNHEY, CDR2 SVGAGI. V was pared by 4 bases and J by 3 bases, with 9 bases between. There are 14 residues in the CDR3. Per the original methods: Amplification from reference gene primers served as the basis for estimated nucleated cell counts. Method: immunoSEQ multiplex PCR; TCRdb's copy keeps in-frame clones and lacks some. V, J and clone size are taken as reported in that table, and D and trimming were inferred from the DNA itself. The table lists about 52,000 clones, 85% to 90% of them singletons, with around 13% in the top ten. J is TRBJ2-2 and V is TRBV6-5; D unresolved. The clonotype was recovered from a man aged 65-85 years with acute or convalescent COVID-19. The sequencing input was peripheral blood. The CDR3 bases are TGTGCCAGCAGTTCCCTCCGGGACACCGGGGAGCTGTTTTTT. Translated, it gives CASSSLRDTGELFF.